This TCR beta chain came from a study of blood T cell repertoires in COVID-19. The data were produced by immunoSEQ multiplex PCR, yet TCRdb's version contains in-frame clones alone and is incomplete. Of about 82,000 clones in the sample, 81% were seen once. CDR1 SQVTM and CDR2 ANQGSEA come from the germline V gene. V lost 6 bases to trimming and J lost 0 bases, with 11 bases between them. This CDR3 contains 13 residues. Sequencing used peripheral blood. This TCR was recovered from a man older than 75 with acute or convalescent COVID-19. V usage is TRBV29-1 and J usage is TRBJ2-5; D perhaps matches TRBD1 (6 bases). CDR3 protein: CSVRGAYQETQYF. The CDR3 bases are TGCAGCGTCAGGGGCGCGTACCAAGAGACCCAGTACTTC.